A selection of T cell receptor beta chains follows, all from one sample in a study of blood T cell repertoires in COVID-19. Using immunoSEQ multiplex PCR, the repertoire was profiled, and TCRdb retains in-frame clones only, with some absent. Among a few hundred thousand clones, roughly 75% were seen once, and the ten largest hold 7.2%. Sequencing was done on a sample of peripheral blood. Every receptor here comes from a woman in her seventies with acute or convalescent COVID-19. The CDR3 runs from the conserved cysteine through the conserved F or W. A D gene is named only where the DNA matches it firmly. Rows may omit the clone size; those that give it use once, few, many or a size class.

J | D | V | size | DNA | CDR3
TRBJ2-1 | - | TRBV24-1 | - | TGTGCCACCAGTCATCAGGGGCCCTCCTACAATGAGCAGTTCTTC | CATSHQGPSYNEQFF
TRBJ1-3 | - | TRBV7-2 | - | TGTGCCAGCAGCTTAGAATTAACTGGAAACACCATATATTTT | CASSLELTGNTIYF
TRBJ2-5 | - | TRBV21-1 | - | TGTGCCAGCAGCAACCCTGCGAGACAGGGGGGACGGGAGACCCAGTACTTC | CASSNPARQGGRETQYF
TRBJ2-7 | TRBD1 | TRBV9 | - | TGTGCCAGCAGCACCAGTACAGGGGCCTACGAGCAGTACTTC | CASSTSTGAYEQYF
TRBJ1-2 | TRBD1 | TRBV2 | - | TGTGCCAGCAGAGAGGGACAGGGGAGCGGCTACACCTTC | CASREGQGSGYTF
TRBJ2-1 | - | TRBV7-2 | - | TGTGCCAGCAGCTTCCAGTGGGGGCCCTACAATGAGCAGTTCTTC | CASSFQWGPYNEQFF
TRBJ1-2 | TRBD1 | TRBV18 | - | TGTGCCAGCTCACCAACCGGGACAGGGGTCTTCTATGGCTACACCTTC | CASSPTGTGVFYGYTF
TRBJ2-3 | - | TRBV21-1 | - | TGTGCCAGCAGCATGGGACTAGCGGGGGGGCAGGGCACAGATACGCAGTATTTT | CASSMGLAGGQGTDTQYF
TRBJ2-4 | TRBD1 | TRBV4-3 | - | TGCGCCAGCAGCTCGGGACAGGGGAGAGCCAAAAACATTCAGTACTTC | CASSSGQGRAKNIQYF
TRBJ2-3 | - | TRBV19 | - | TGTGCCAGTAGTATGGGGGGGCTTAGCACAGATACGCAGTATTTT | CASSMGGLSTDTQYF
TRBJ2-5 | TRBD2 | TRBV7-2 | - | TGTGCCAGCGGGGGTTTGGAGCGGGGAGGAGAGACCCAGTACTTC | CASGGLERGGETQYF
TRBJ2-4 | TRBD2 | TRBV3-1/TRBV3-2 | - | TGTGCCAGCAGCGCGGCGGGGGTGGACATTCAGTACTTC | CASSAAGVDIQYF
TRBJ2-7 | TRBD1 | TRBV10-2 | - | TGCGCCAGCAGCGGACAGGGAAGGATTTCGGGCGAGCAGTACTTC | CASSGQGRISGEQYF
TRBJ1-1 | - | TRBV18 | - | TGTGCCAGCTCACCCCGCACAGACCCGAACACTGAAGCTTTCTTT | CASSPRTDPNTEAFF
TRBJ1-2 | TRBD1 | TRBV2 | - | TGTGCCAGCGGGGACAGGGTGATTGGCTACACCTTC | CASGDRVIGYTF
TRBJ2-7 | - | TRBV6-5 | - | TGTGCCAGCTTCGACAGGAAGGATTACGAGCAGTACTTC | CASFDRKDYEQYF
TRBJ1-6 | - | TRBV6-4 | - | TGTGCCAGCAGCCTAACCGGACAGCTTAATTCACCCCTCCACTTT | CASSLTGQLNSPLHF
TRBJ2-3 | - | TRBV10-2 | - | TGCGCCGCCCGCCCTCTAGAAGCAGATACGCAGTATTTT | CAARPLEADTQYF
TRBJ1-2 | - | TRBV29-1 | - | TGCAGCGCCACTGACTCCGGGGATGGCTACACCTTC | CSATDSGDGYTF
TRBJ1-2 | - | TRBV9 | - | TGTGCCAGCAGCGTTCTTAGGGGCACTCTTACCTTC | CASSVLRGTLTF
TRBJ2-5 | TRBD1 | TRBV9 | once | TGTGCCAGCAGCCCTCCCGCGACAGGGCAGGAGACCCAGTACTTC | CASSPPATGQETQYF